This T cell receptor beta chain was sequenced in a study of identical twins. Notes on this clonotype: Antigen specificity is unknown.

Whole-study results and caveats: Sequences that were out-of-frame, alpha and twin-shared displayed an excess of low generation probability. The authors drew conclusions from cross-sectional statistical analysis rather than following the same donors. Invariant cells of the MAIT and iNKT types might have partly distorted the zero-insertion analyses. Insertions ran lower in abundant cord blood beta clonotypes, though not in memory repertoires.

MiXCR, applied by TCRdb to the 5' RACE reads, yields one record per CDR3 protein. The data contain about 700,000 distinct CDR3 sequences, roughly 6% of them singletons. Germline CDR1 is SGHTA and CDR2 is FQGNSA. The V gene lost 5 bases and the J gene lost 5 bases, with 21 bases spanning the gap. This CDR3 contains 16 residues. V is TRBV7-2 and J is TRBJ2-5; D is unresolved. This TCR came from a man in his late teens or twenties in good health. The sequenced sample consisted of naive T cells sorted from blood. The CDR3 DNA follows: TGTGCCAGCAGCGGAAAAATGAGGCTAGATGGGGAGACCCAGTACTTC. Translated: CASSGKMRLDGETQYF.